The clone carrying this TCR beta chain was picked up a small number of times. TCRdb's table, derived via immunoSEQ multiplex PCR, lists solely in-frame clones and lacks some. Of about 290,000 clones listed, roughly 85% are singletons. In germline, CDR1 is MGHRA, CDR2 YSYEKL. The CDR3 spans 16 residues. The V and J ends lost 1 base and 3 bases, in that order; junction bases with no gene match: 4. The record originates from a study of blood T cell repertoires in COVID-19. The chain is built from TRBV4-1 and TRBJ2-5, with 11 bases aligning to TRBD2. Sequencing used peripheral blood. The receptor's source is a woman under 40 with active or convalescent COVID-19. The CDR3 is CASSQAPLAGEETQYF. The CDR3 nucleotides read TGCGCCAGCAGCCAAGCCCCACTAGCGGGGGAAGAGACCCAGTACTTC.